Below, 2 T cell receptor beta chains from the same sample are listed, as sequenced in a study of vaccination effects on CD4 cells after COVID-19. Their antigens are not known. Pools of viral peptides were used by the ViraFEST assay to expand antigen-specific CD4+ T cells ahead of sequencing. After more than 9 days in culture, the CD4+ T cells were isolated. The cohort was immunized with two doses of either the BNT162b2 or mRNA-1273 vaccine. Sequencing used immunoSEQ multiplex PCR; TCRdb keeps in-frame clones, though not all of them. This sample carries almost 70,000 clones, 74% of them seen once, and the ten largest clones take roughly 1.4%. The sample consisted of CD4+ T cells from PBMCs cultured with HCoV-229E spike peptides, taken after COVID-19 vaccination. The origin of the receptors is a human donor who received a COVID-19 vaccine.

The rearrangement joins TRBV6-5 to TRBJ1-4; D is possibly TRBD1 (6 bases). V was trimmed by 4 bases and J by 7 bases, leaving 19 bases between them. Germline CDR1 and CDR2: MNHEY and SVGAGI. The CDR3 length is 16 residues. The CDR3 here is CASSSPTGGLGEKLFF. The CDR3 bases are TGTGCCAGCAGTTCACCGACCGGGGGGCTGGGTGAAAAACTGTTTTTT.

The CDR3 sequence is CASSFVSEQYV. DNA for the CDR3: TGTGCCAGCAGTTTCGTATCCGAGCAGTACGTC. The V gene is TRBV2, the J gene TRBJ2-7; the D is unclear. Trimming cost V 5 bases and J 6 bases, with 8 bases left between them. CDR1 and CDR2 (germline): SNHLY, FYNNEI. The CDR3 is made up of 11 amino acids.